The 7 T cell receptor beta chains listed next were all sequenced from one sample in a study of blood T cell repertoires in COVID-19. This table comes from immunoSEQ multiplex PCR, and its TCRdb copy is limited to in-frame clones, with some not included. The table has some 320,000 clones, roughly nine tenths seen once; the top ten hold 2.6%. Sequencing input: PBMCs or T cells enriched from blood (not recorded which). The receptors were gathered from a man between 60 and 75 years old who had recovered from COVID-19.

The chain couples TRBV24-1 to TRBJ2-3; no clear D. V was shortened by 3 bases and J by 4 bases, with 13 bases between the two germline ends. The length of the CDR3 is 15 residues. Germline CDR1 reads KGHDR; CDR2 reads SFDVKD. CDR3 DNA: TGTGCCACCAGTGATCAAAGGCAGACATCAGATACGCAGTATTTT. Protein sequence: CATSDQRQTSDTQYF.

The rearrangement uses TRBV7-9 and TRBJ1-1; 8 bases fit TRBD1. The junction had 8 bases not matched to a gene; V was cut back by 4 bases and J by 4 bases. Germline-derived CDR1 and CDR2 are SEHNR and FQNEAQ (reference sequence). The CDR3 totals 15 residues. The CDR3 DNA reads TGTGCCAGCAGCTCCTACAGGGGGGGAGGCACTGAAGCTTTCTTT. This codes for CASSSYRGGGTEAFF.

V gene TRBV18 combines with J gene TRBJ1-2; possibly TRBD1 for D (6 bases). The CDR3 is 13 residues long. Germline CDR1 and CDR2: KGHSH and LQKENI. The V end lost 6 bases, the J end lost 8 bases, and 16 bases lay between the germline ends. DNA of the CDR3: TGTGCCAGCTCCAGCGACAGGACGGGGGGCTACACCTTC. Amino acids: CASSSDRTGGYTF. The entire variable domain, with the rest obtained from reference TRBV18 and TRBJ1-2, is as follows: NAGVMQNPRHLVRRRGQEARLRCSPMKGHSHVYWYRQLPEEGLKFMVYLQKENIIDESGMPKERFSAEFPKEGPSILRIQQVVRGDSAAYFCASSSDRTGGYTFGSGTRLTVV.

This clone was counted at least ten times. The V call is TRBV27, the J call TRBJ2-1, with 12 nucleotides matching TRBD2. The junction had 12 bases not matched to a gene; V was cut back by 5 bases and J by 10 bases. Per the germline V gene, CDR1 is MNHEY and CDR2 is SMNVEV (reference sequence). This CDR3 is built from 16 residues. CDR3 sequence reads: CASSTTPWTSGKEQFF. The DNA for the CDR3 is TGTGCCAGCAGTACTACTCCCTGGACTAGCGGGAAGGAGCAGTTCTTC.

This sequence joins TRBV15 and TRBJ1-1, with a possible D match to TRBD1 (6 bases). This CDR3 contains 14 residues. Per the germline V gene, CDR1 is LNHNV and CDR2 is YYDKDF (reference sequence). Deletions cut 1 base from V and 2 bases from J, with 8 bases between. The CDR3 reads CATSRGTDNTEAFF. The CDR3 DNA reads as TGTGCCACCAGCAGAGGGACAGATAACACTGAAGCTTTCTTT.

This sequence joins TRBV2 and TRBJ2-7, with 7 bases identical to TRBD2. The CDR3 extends over 14 amino acids. The germline CDR1 and CDR2 sequences are SNHLY and FYNNEI. V dropped 5 bases and J dropped 0; count of bases not matched to a gene: 4. In DNA, the CDR3 is TGTGCCAGCAGTTTAAGCGGGGCCTCCTACGAGCAGTACTTC. Translating gives CASSLSGASYEQYF.

The chain carries TRBV10-3 and TRBJ2-4; D perhaps matches TRBD2 (5 bases). The CDR3 is 12 amino acids. Trimming took 4 bases from V and 5 from J, leaving 6 bases between them. Looked up from germline, CDR1 is ENHRY and CDR2 is SYGVKD. DNA of the CDR3: TGTGCCATCAGTGGAGGGCAAAACATTCAGTACTTC. This gives the protein CAISGGQNIQYF.